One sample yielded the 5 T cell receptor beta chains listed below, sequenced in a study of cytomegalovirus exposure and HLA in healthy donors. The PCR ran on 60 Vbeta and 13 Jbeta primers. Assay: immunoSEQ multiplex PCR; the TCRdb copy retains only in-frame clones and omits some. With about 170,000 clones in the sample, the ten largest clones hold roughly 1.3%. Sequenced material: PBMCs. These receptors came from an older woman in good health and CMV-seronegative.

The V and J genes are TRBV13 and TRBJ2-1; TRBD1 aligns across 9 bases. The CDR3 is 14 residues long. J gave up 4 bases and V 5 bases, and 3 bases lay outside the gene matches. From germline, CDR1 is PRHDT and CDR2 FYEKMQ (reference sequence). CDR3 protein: CASSRGTGYNEQFF. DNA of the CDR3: TGTGCCAGCAGCCGAGGGACAGGGTACAATGAGCAGTTCTTC.

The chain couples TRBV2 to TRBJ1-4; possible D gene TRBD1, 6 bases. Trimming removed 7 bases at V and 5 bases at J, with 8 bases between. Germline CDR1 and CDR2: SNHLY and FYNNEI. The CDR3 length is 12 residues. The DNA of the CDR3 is TGTGCCAGCAACGACAGGAATGAAAAACTGTTTTTT. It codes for CASNDRNEKLFF.

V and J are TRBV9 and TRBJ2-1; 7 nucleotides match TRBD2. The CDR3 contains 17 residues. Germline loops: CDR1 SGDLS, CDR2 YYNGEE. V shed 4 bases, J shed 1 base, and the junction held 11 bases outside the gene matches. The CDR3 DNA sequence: TGTGCCAGCAGCTCAGGGCGGGGGACCGTTTCCTACAATGAGCAGTTCTTC. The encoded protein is CASSSGRGTVSYNEQFF.

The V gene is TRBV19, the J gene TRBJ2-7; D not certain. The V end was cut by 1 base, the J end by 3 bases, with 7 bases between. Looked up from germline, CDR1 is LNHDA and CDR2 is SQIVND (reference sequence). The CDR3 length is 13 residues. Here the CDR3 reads CASSIVSFYEQYF. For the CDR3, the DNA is TGTGCCAGTAGTATAGTGTCTTTCTACGAGCAGTACTTC.

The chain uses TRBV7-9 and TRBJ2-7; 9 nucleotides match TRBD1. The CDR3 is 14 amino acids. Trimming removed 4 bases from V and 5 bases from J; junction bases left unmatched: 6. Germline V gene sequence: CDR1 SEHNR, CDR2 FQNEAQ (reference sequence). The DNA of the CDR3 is TGTGCCAGCAGCTCGGGGGACAGGGCCCACGAGCAGTACTTC. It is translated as CASSSGDRAHEQYF.